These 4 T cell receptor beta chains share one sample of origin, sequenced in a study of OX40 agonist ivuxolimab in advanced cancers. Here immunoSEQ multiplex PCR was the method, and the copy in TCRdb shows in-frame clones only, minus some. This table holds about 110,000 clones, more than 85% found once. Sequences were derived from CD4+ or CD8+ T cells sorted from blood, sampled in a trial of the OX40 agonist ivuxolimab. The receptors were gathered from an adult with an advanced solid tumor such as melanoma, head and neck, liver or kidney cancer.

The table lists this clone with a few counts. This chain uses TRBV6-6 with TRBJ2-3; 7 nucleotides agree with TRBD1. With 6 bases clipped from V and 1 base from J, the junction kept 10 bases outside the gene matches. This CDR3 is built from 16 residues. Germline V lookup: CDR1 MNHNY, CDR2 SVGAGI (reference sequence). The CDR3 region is CASSPLTGKGTDTQYF. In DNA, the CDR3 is TGTGCCAGCAGCCCCTTGACAGGGAAGGGCACAGATACGCAGTATTTT.

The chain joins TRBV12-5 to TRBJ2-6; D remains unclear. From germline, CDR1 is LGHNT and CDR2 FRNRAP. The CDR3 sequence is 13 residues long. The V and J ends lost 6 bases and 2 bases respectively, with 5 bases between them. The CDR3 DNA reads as TGTGCTAGTGGCAATACTGGGGCCAACGTCCTGACTTTC. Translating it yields CASGNTGANVLTF. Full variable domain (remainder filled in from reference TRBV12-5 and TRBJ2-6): DARVTQTPRHKVTEMGQEVTMRCQPILGHNTVFWYRQTMMQGLELLAYFRNRAPLDDSGMPKDRFSAEMPDATLATLKIQPSEPRDSAVYFCASGNTGANVLTFGAGSRLTVL.

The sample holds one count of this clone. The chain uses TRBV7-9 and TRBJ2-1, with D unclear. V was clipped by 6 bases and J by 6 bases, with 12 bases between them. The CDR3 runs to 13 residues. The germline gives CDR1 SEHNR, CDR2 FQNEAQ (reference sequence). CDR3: CASRRDTINEQFF. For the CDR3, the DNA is TGTGCCAGCAGACGAGATACCATCAATGAGCAGTTCTTC. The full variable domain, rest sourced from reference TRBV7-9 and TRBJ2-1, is DTGVSQNPRHKITKRGQNVTFRCDPISEHNRLYWYRQTLGQGPEFLTYFQNEAQLEKSRLLSDRFSAERPKGSFSTLEIQRTEQGDSAMYLCASRRDTINEQFFGPGTRLTVL.

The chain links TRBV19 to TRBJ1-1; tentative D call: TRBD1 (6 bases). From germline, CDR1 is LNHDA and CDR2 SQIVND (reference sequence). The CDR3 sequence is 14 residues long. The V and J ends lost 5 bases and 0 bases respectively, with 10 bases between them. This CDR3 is CASSEQGVNTEAFF. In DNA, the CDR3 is TGTGCCAGTAGTGAACAGGGAGTGAACACTGAAGCTTTCTTT.